This T cell receptor (beta chain) appears in the sequencing data of a study of blood T cell repertoires in COVID-19. The method was immunoSEQ multiplex PCR; TCRdb's version includes in-frame clones alone and lacks a portion of them. The sample includes a few hundred thousand clones, 80% to 90% seen only once; the top ten take less than 2.5%. Germline CDR1 and CDR2: MNHEY and SMNVEV (reference sequence). There are 15 residues in the CDR3. The V end lost 7 bases, the J end lost 5 bases, and 17 bases lay between the germline ends. The chain carries TRBV27 and TRBJ1-4; D is ambiguous. This sequence originates from a woman aged 45-65 years who had recovered from COVID-19. The sequenced sample consisted of PBMCs or T cells enriched from blood (not recorded which). CDR3 nucleotide sequence: TGTGCCAGCACCCCTACTCCGTACGCCAATGAAAAACTGTTTTTT. Translating it yields CASTPTPYANEKLFF.